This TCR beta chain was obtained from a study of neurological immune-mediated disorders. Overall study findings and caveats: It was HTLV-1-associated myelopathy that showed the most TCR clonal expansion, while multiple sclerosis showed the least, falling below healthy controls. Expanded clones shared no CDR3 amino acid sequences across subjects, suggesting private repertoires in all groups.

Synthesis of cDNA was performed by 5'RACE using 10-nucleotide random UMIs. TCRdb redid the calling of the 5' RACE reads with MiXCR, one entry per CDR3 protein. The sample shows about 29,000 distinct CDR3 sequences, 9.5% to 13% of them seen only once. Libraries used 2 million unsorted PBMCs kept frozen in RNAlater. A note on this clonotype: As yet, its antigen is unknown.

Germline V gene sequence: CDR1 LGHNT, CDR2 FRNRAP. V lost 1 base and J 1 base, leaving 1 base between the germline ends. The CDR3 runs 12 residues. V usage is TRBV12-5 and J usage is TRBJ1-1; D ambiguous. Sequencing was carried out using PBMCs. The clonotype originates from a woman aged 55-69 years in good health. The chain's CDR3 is CASGLANTEAFF. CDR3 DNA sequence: TGTGCTAGTGGTTTGGCGAACACTGAAGCTTTCTTT.